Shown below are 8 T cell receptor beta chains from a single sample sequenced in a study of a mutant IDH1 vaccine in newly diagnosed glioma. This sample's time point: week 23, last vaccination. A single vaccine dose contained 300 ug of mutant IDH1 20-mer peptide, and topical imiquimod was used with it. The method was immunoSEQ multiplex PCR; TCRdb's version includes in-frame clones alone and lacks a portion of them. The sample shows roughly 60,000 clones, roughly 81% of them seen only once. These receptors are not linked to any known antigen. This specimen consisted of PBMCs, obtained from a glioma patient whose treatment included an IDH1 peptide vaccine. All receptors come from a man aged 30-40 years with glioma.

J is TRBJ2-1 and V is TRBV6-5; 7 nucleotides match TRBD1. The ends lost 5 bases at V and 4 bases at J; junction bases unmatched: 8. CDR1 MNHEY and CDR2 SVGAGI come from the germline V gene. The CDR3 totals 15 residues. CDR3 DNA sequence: TGTGCCAGCAGTGCTGGACAGGCCCCTTACAATGAGCAGTTCTTC. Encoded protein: CASSAGQAPYNEQFF.

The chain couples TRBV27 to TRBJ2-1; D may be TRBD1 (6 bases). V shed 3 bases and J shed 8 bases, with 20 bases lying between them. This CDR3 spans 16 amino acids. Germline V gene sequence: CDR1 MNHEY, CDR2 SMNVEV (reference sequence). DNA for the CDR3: TGTGCCAGCAGTTTGGTCCCGGTCAGGGGTGGTTATGAGCAGTTCTTC. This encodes CASSLVPVRGGYEQFF.

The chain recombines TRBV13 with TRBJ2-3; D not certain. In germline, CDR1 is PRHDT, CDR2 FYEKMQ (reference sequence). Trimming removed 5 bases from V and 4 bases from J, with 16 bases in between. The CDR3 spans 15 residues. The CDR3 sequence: CASSIPTDFADTQYF. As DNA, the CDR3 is TGTGCCAGCAGCATACCGACGGATTTCGCAGATACGCAGTATTTT.

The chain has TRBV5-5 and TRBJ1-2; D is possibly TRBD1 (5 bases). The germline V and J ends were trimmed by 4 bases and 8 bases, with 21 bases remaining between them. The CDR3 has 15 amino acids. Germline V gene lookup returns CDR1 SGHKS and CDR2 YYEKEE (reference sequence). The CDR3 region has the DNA TGTGCCAGCAGCCTGAGGACCGACGGGACTGCAGGCTACACCTTC. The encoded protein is CASSLRTDGTAGYTF.

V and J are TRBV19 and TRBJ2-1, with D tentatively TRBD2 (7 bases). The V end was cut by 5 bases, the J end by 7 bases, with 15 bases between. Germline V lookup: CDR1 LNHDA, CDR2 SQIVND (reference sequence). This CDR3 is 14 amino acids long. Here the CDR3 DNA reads TGTGCCAGTAGTGGATGGGGGGGGCGGAATGAGCAGTTCTTC. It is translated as CASSGWGGRNEQFF.

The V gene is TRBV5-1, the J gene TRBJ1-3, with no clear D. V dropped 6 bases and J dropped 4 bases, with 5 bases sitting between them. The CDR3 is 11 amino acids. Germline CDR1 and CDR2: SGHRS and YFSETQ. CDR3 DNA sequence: TGCGCCAGCAAAGCGGGAAACACCATATATTTT. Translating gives CASKAGNTIYF. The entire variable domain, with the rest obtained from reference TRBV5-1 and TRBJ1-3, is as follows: KAGVTQTPRYLIKTRGQQVTLSCSPISGHRSVSWYQQTPGQGLQFLFEYFSETQRNKGNFPGRFSGRQFSNSRSEMNVSTLELGDSALYLCASKAGNTIYFGEGSWLTVV.

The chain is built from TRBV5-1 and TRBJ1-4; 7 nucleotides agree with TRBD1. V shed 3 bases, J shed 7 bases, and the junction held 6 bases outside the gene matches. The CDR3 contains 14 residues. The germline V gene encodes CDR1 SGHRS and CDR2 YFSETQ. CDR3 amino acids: CASSSQGVGEKLFF. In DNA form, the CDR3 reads TGCGCCAGCAGCTCTCAGGGGGTGGGTGAAAAACTGTTTTTT.

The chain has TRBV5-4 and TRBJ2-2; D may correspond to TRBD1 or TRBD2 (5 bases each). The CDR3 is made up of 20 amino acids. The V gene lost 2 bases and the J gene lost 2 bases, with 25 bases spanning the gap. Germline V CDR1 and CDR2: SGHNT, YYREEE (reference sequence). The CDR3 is CASSFSLILVEGKNTGELFF. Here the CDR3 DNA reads TGTGCCAGCAGCTTTTCTTTAATTTTAGTTGAGGGGAAAAACACCGGGGAGCTGTTTTTT.